These 2 T cell receptor beta chains were sequenced from one sample in a study of shared clonotypes between healthy human individuals. Repertoires were generated with immunoSEQ multiplex PCR, while TCRdb's copy carries only in-frame clones and drops some. The data show 730,000 or so clones, around 72% seen once. Sequencing was carried out using memory CD4+ T cells sorted from blood. The subset: CD45RA-negative fraction. Receptors originate from a woman in her 30s in good health.

CDR3 loop: CASSFLDRGLRQPQHF. Written as DNA, the CDR3 is TGTGCCAGCAGTTTCCTCGACAGGGGGCTTCGACAGCCCCAGCATTTT. The chain recombines TRBV28 with TRBJ1-5; 10 nucleotides align to TRBD1. The CDR3 runs 16 residues. The V gene's germline CDR1 is MDHEN and CDR2 SYDVKM. Unmatched junction bases numbered 9, after V lost 3 bases and J lost 7 bases.

Remarks on this clone: At the DNA level, this CDR3 is encoded by other sequences in the same sample as well. The genes are TRBV4-1 and TRBJ2-1; no clear D. The V end was cut by 2 bases, the J end by 0 bases, with 11 bases between. The CDR3 extends over 16 amino acids. The germline V gene encodes CDR1 MGHRA and CDR2 YSYEKL. The CDR3 reads CASSQTGASSYNEQFF. CDR3 nucleotide sequence: TGCGCCAGCAGCCAAACGGGTGCAAGCTCCTACAATGAGCAGTTCTTC.